This T cell receptor beta chain is from a study of vaccination and CD4 T cells after COVID-19. Study-level background: Median time from second vaccine dose to sampling was 60 to 80 days (14 to 241). Control cultures used a CEFX viral epitope pool, an HIV-1 Nef peptide pool, or no peptide.

Treatment specified: roughly 10-day PBMC culture with coronavirus spike peptide pools or control peptides (ViraFEST assay). Wells contained 1.9 million or so PBMCs each, and these were cultured with about 10 IU/ml IL-2 and roughly 9.8 ug/ml peptide pools. Days 3 and 7 saw half the medium swapped for fresh IL-2 medium. A word on this clonotype: The antigen is undetermined.

Sequenced with the Oncomine TCR Beta short-read assay was DNA taken from cultured CD4+ T cells. From the PCR reads, TCRdb called clonotypes with MiXCR, one entry per CDR3 protein. The table records some 16,000 distinct CDR3 sequences, roughly four fifths of them present only once. The CDR3 has 13 amino acids. V shed 5 bases and J shed 8 bases, with 13 bases lying between them. Germline lookup yields CDR1 MNHEY and CDR2 SMNVEV (reference sequence). The clonotype was recovered from a human donor who received a COVID-19 vaccine. The sequencing here drew on CD4+ T cells from blood, cultured in vitro, taken after SARS-CoV-2 vaccination. The chain joins TRBV27 to TRBJ2-1; D unresolved. The CDR3 coding sequence is TGTGCCAGCAGTCCTGTATTGGGCTATGAGCAGTTCTTC. Amino acids: CASSPVLGYEQFF.